What follows is one TCR beta chain and its context. Its antigen is unidentified. This entry comes from a study of cytomegalovirus exposure and HLA in healthy donors. Findings and caveats of the study: The CMV antigen specificity of a few CMV-associated chains was confirmed through in vitro analysis. Earlier results showed most TCR beta V segments being productive about 87% or about 30% of the time. The authors reported that TCR beta sequences could predict HLA-A and HLA-B alleles. These predictions were accurate for most subjects in the first cohort.

13 Jbeta primers and 60 Vbeta primers were used for the PCR. Using immunoSEQ multiplex PCR, the repertoire was profiled, and TCRdb retains in-frame clones only, with some absent. The repertoire holds over 150,000 clones, with 77% as singletons. Sequencing was done on a sample of PBMCs. The TCR was taken from a man aged 30-40 years in good health and CMV-seropositive.

CDR3 bases: TGCGCCAGCAGCGGAAGACAAAGCTCCTACGAGCAGTACTTC. It yields the protein CASSGRQSSYEQYF. V usage is TRBV5-1 and J usage is TRBJ2-7; D is unresolved. CDR3 length: 14 residues. CDR1 and CDR2 (germline): SGHRS, YFSETQ. Deletions cut 4 bases from V and 0 bases from J, with 11 bases between.